This paragraph reports one T cell receptor (beta chain). PCR was performed a second time for 7 to 11 cycles using a sample-barcoded 5' primer and a J-beta primer mix. Every cDNA molecule carried a tag from a template-switch adaptor bearing 12 random nucleotides. Each CDR3 protein is one row after TCRdb ran MiXCR on the 5' RACE reads. Among about 1,800,000 distinct CDR3 sequences listed, 28% were seen once. The sample is drawn from a study of blood T cells in healthy people across ages. The CDR3 extends over 13 amino acids. V was shortened by 4 bases and J by 7 bases, with 13 bases between the two germline ends. From germline, CDR1 is SGHAT and CDR2 FQNNGV.

The chain has TRBV11-2 and TRBJ1-2; possible D gene TRBD1, 5 bases. Sequenced sample: blood. The TCR sequence derives from a woman under 40 in good health. The CDR3 coding sequence is TGTGCCAGCAGCTCAGCCAGGGAGGGTGGCTACACCTTC. Protein sequence: CASSSAREGGYTF.